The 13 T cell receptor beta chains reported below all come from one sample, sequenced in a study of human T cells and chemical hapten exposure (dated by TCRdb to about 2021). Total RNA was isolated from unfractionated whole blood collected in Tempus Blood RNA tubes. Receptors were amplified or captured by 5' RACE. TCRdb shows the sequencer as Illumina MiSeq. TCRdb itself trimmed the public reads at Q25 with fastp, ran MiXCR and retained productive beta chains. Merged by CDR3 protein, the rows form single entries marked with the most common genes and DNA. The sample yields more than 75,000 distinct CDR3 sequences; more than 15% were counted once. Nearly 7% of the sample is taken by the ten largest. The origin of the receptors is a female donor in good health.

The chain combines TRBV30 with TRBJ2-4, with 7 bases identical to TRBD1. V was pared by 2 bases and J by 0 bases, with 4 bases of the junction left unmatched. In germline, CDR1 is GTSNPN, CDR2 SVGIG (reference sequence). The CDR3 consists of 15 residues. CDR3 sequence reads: CAWSRTGIAKNIQYF. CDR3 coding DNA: TGTGCCTGGAGTAGGACAGGCATAGCCAAAAACATTCAGTACTTC.

CDR3 bases: TGTGCCAGCAAACCTGGGACCGAAGAGACCCAGTACTTC. This codes for CASKPGTEETQYF. The chain employs TRBV12-3 or TRBV12-4 and TRBJ2-5; D may match TRBD1 or TRBD2 (5 bases each). The CDR3 totals 13 residues. V lost 7 bases and J lost 3, with 12 bases in between.

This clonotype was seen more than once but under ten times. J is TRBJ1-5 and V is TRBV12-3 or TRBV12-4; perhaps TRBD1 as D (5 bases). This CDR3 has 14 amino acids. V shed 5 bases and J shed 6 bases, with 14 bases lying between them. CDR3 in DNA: TGTGCCAGCAGTGGGGGAAGGGGCGGTCAGCCCCAGCATTTT. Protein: CASSGGRGGQPQHF.

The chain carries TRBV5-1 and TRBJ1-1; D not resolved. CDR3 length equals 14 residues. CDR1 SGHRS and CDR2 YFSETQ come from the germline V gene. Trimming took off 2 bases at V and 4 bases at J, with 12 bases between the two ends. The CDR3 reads CASSFGGAGTEAFF. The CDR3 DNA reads TGCGCCAGCAGCTTTGGAGGCGCGGGCACTGAAGCTTTCTTT.

The CDR3 region is CASSFPMNTEAFF. The CDR3 bases are TGTGCCAGCAGCTTTCCTATGAACACTGAAGCTTTCTTT. This rearrangement joins TRBV5-6 to TRBJ1-1; D is unclear. The CDR3 loop spans 13 amino acids. CDR1 and CDR2 from the germline V gene are SGHDT and YYEEEE. Deletions cut 2 bases from V and 0 bases from J, with 5 bases between. The full variable domain, with the rest looked up from reference TRBV5-6 and TRBJ1-1, is DAGVTQSPTHLIKTRGQQVTLRCSPKSGHDTVSWYQQALGQGPQFIFQYYEEEERQRGNFPDRFSGHQFPNYSSELNVNALLLGDSALYLCASSFPMNTEAFFGQGTRLTVV.

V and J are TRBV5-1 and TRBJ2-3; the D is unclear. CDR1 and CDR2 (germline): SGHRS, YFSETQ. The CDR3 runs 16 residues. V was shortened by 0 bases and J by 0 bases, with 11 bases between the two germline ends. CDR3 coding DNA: TGCGCCAGCAGCTTGGCGACTGCCAAAAGCACAGATACGCAGTATTTT. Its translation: CASSLATAKSTDTQYF.

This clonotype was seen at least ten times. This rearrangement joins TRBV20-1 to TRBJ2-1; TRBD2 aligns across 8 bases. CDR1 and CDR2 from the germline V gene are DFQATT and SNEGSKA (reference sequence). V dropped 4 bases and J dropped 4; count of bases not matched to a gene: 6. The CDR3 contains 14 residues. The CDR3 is CSAIIAGLYNEQFF. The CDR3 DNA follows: TGCAGTGCTATTATAGCGGGATTATACAATGAGCAGTTCTTC.

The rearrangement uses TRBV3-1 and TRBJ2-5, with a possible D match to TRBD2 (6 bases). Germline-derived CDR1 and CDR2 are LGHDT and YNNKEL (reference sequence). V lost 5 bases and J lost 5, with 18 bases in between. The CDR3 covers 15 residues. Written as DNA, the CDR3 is TGTGCCAGCAGCTCAAGGAGGGGAGATGGGGAGACCCAGTACTTC. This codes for CASSSRRGDGETQYF.

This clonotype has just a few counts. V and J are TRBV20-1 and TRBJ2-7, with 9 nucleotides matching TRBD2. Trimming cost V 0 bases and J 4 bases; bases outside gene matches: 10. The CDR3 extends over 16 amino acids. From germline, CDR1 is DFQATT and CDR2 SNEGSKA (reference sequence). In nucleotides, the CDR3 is TGCAGTGCTAGAGATTGGCCTGTTAGCGGGGGTTACGAGCAGTACTTC. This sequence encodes CSARDWPVSGGYEQYF.

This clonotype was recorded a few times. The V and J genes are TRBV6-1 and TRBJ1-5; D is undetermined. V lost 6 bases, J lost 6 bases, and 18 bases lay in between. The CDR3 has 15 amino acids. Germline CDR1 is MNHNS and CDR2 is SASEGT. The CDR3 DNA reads TGTGCCAGCAGCGTATTGGAGGGAACGGGTCAGCCCCAGCATTTT. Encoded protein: CASSVLEGTGQPQHF.

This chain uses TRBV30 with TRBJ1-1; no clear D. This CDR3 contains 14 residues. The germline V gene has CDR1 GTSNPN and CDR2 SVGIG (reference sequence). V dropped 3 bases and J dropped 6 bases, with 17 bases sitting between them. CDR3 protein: CAWRRASMGAEAFF. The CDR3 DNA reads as TGTGCCTGGAGGCGGGCCTCGATGGGCGCTGAAGCTTTCTTT.

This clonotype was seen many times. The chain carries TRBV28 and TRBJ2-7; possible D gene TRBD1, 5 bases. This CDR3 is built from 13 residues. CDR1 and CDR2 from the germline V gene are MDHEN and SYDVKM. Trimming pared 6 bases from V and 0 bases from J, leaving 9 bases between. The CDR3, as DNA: TGTGCCAGCAGAAGACAGAGCTCCTACGAGCAGTACTTC. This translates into CASRRQSSYEQYF.

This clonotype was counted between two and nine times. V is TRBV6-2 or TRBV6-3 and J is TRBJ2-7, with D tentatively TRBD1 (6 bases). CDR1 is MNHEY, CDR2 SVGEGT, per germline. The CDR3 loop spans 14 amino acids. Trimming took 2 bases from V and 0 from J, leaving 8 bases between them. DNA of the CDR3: TGTGCCAGCAGTTACCGGGACAACTCCTACGAGCAGTACTTC. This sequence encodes CASSYRDNSYEQYF.